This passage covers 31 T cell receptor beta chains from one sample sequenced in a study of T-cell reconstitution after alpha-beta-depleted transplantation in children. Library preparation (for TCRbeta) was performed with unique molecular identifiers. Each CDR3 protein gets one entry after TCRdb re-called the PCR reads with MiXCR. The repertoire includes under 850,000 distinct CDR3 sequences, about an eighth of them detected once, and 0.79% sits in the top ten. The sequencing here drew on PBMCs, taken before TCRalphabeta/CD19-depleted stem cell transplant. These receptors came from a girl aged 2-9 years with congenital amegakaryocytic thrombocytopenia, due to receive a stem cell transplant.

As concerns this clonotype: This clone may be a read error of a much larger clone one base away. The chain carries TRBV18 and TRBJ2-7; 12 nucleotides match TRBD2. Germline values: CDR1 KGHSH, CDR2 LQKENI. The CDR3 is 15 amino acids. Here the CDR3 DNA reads TGTGCCAGCTCACCGACTAGCGGGAGCCCCTACGAGCAGTCCTTC. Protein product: CASSPTSGSPYEQSF.

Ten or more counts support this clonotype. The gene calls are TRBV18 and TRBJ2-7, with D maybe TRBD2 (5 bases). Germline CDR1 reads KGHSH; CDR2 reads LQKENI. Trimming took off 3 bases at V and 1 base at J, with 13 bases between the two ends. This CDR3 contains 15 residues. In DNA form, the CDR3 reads TGTGCCAGCTCACCTGACCGGGATAGGTCCTACGAGCAGTACTTC. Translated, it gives CASSPDRDRSYEQYF.

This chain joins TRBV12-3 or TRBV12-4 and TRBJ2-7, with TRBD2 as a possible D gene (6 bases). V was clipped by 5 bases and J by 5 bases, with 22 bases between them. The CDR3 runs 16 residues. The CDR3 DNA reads TGTGCCAGCAGTCCTGATCCGGGGGTGTTGAGGAACGAGCAGTACTTC. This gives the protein CASSPDPGVLRNEQYF.

CDR3 amino acids: CASSRLANEQFF. The CDR3 DNA reads as TGTGCCAGCAGCAGACTAGCGAATGAGCAGTTCTTC. The gene calls are TRBV2 and TRBJ2-1; TRBD2 matches at 8 bases. Germline V gene data show CDR1 as SNHLY and CDR2 as FYNNEI. V lost 6 bases and J lost 7; bases outside the gene matches: 2. The CDR3 contains 12 residues.

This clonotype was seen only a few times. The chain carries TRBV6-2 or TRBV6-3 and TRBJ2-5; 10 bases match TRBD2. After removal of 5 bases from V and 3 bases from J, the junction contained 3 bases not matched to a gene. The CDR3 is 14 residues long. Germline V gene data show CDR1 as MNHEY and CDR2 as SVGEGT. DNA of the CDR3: TGTGCCAGCAGTAAGCGGGAGGGGAAAGAGACCCAGTACTTC. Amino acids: CASSKREGKETQYF.

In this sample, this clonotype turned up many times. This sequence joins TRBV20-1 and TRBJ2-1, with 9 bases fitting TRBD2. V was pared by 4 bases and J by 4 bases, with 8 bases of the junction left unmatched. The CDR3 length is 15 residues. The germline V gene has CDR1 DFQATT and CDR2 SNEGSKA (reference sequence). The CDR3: CSAIAGERIYNEQFF. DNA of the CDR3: TGCAGTGCTATAGCGGGAGAGAGGATATACAATGAGCAGTTCTTC.

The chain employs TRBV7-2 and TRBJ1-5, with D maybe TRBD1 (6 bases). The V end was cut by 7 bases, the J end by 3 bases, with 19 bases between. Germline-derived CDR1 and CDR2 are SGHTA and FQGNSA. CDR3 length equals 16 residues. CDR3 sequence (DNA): TGTGCCAGCATGCCCGGGGGCCGGGAGTACAATCAGCCCCAGCATTTT. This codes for CASMPGGREYNQPQHF.

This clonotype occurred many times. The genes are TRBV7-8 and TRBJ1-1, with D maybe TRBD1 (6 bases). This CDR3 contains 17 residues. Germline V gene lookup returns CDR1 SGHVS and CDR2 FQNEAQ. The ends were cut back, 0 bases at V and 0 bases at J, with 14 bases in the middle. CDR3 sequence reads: CASSLADRFPMNTEAFF. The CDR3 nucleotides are TGTGCCAGCAGCTTAGCCGACAGGTTCCCTATGAACACTGAAGCTTTCTTT.

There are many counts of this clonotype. The CDR3 nucleotides are TGCGCCAGCAGCCAAGGAGCTATCACCGGGGAGCTGTTTTTT. It encodes CASSQGAITGELFF. This rearrangement joins TRBV4-1 to TRBJ2-2; D is ambiguous. V was pared by 1 base and J by 4 bases, with 7 bases between. The CDR3 has 14 residues. Germline-derived CDR1 and CDR2 are MGHRA and YSYEKL.

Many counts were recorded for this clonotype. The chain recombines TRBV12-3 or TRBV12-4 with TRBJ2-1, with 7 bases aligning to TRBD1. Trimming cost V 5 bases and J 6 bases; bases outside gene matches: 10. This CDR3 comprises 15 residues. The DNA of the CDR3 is TGTGCCAGCAGTGAACGACAGGGTATTGGCAATGAGCAGTTCTTC. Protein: CASSERQGIGNEQFF.

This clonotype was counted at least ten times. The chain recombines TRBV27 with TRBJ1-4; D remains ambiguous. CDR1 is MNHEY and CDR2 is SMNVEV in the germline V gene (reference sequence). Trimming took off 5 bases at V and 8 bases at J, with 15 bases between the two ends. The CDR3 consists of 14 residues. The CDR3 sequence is CASSPGLLGEKLFF. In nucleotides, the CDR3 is TGTGCCAGCAGTCCGGGTCTCCTGGGGGAAAAACTGTTTTTT. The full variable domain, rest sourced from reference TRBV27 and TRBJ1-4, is EAQVTQNPRYLITVTGKKLTVTCSQNMNHEYMSWYRQDPGLGLRQIYYSMNVEVTDKGDVPEGYKVSRKEKRNFPLILESPSPNQTSLYFCASSPGLLGEKLFFGSGTQLSVL.

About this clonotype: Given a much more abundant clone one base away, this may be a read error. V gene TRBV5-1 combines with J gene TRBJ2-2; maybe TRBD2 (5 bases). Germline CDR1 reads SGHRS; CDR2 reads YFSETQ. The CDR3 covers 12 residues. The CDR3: CASRFSSGEPFF. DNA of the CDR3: TGCGCCAGCAGGTTTTCCTCCGGGGAGCCGTTTTTT.

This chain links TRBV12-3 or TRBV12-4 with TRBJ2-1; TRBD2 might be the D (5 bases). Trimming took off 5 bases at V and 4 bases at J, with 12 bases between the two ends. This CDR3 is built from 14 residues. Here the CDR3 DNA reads TGTGCCAGCAGTAGCCTAGCAAGTTACAATGAGCAGTTCTTC. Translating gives CASSSLASYNEQFF.

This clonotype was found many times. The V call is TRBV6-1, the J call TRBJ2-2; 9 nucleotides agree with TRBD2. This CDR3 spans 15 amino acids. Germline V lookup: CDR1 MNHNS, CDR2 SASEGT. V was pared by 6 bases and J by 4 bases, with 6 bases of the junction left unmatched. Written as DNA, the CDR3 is TGTGCCAGCAGCCGACTAGCGGAAATCACCGGGGAGCTGTTTTTT. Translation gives CASSRLAEITGELFF.

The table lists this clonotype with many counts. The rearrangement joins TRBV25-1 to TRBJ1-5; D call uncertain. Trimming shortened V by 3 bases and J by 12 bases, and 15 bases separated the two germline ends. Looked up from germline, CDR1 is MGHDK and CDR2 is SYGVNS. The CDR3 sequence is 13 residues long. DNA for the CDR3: TGTGCCAGCAGTGATAACCTCGGGAGTCTCCAGCATTTT. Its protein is CASSDNLGSLQHF.

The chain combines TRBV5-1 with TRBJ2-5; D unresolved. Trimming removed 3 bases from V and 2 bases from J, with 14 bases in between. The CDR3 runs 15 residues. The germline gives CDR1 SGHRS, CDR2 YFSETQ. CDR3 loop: CASSSRRLLQETQYF. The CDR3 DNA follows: TGCGCCAGCAGCTCCCGACGATTGCTACAAGAGACCCAGTACTTC. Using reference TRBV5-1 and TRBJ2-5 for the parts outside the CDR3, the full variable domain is KAGVTQTPRYLIKTRGQQVTLSCSPISGHRSVSWYQQTPGQGLQFLFEYFSETQRNKGNFPGRFSGRQFSNSRSEMNVSTLELGDSALYLCASSSRRLLQETQYFGPGTRLLVL.

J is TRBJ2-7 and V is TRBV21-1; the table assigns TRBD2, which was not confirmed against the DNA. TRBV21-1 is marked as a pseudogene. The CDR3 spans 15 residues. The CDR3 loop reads CASSKWDGRMNEQYF. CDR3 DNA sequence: TGTGCCAGCAGCAAATGGGACGGGAGAATGAACGAGCAGTACTTC.

Here the CDR3 DNA reads TGTGCCAGCAGCTTAAGTCTTGGTCCCTCTGGGGCCAACGTCCTGACTTTC. It is translated as CASSLSLGPSGANVLTF. The chain employs TRBV5-6 and TRBJ2-6, with D hard to call. The CDR3 sequence is 17 residues long. Germline CDR1 reads SGHDT; CDR2 reads YYEEEE. The germline V and J ends were trimmed by 2 bases and 0 bases, with 12 bases remaining between them.

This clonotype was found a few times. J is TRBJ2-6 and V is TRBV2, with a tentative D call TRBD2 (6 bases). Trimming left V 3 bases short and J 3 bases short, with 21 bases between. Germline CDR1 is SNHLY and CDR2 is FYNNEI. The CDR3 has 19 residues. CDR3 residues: CASSEDAGRLRDGANVLTF. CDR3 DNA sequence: TGTGCCAGCAGTGAGGATGCGGGACGCCTAAGAGATGGGGCCAACGTCCTGACTTTC.

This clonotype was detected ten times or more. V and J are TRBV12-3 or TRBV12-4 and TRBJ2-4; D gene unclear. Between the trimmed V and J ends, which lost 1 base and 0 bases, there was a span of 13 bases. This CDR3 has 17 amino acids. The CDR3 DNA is TGTGCCAGCAGTTTAGGCGGCTGGGCCGTAGCCAAAAACATTCAGTACTTC. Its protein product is CASSLGGWAVAKNIQYF.

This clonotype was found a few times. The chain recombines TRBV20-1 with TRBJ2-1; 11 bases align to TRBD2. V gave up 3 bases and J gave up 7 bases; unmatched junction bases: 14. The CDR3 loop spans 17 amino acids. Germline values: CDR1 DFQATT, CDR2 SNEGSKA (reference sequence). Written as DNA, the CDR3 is TGCAGTGCTAGTCCTCTTCCCGGGACTAGCGGCCCTAATGAGCAGTTCTTC. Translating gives CSASPLPGTSGPNEQFF.

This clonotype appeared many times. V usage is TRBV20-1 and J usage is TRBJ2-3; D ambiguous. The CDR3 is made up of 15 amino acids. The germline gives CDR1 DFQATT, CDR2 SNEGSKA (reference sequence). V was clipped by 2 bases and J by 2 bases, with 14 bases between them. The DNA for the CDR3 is TGCAGTGCTAGACCCGGCCGTGTGATCACAGATACGCAGTATTTT. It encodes CSARPGRVITDTQYF.

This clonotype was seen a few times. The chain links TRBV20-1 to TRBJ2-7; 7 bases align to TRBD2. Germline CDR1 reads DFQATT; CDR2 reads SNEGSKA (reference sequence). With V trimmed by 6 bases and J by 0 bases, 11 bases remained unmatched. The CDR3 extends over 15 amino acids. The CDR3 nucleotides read TGCAGTGCCATGGCACTAGCGCGAAACTCCTACGAGCAGTACTTC. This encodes CSAMALARNSYEQYF.

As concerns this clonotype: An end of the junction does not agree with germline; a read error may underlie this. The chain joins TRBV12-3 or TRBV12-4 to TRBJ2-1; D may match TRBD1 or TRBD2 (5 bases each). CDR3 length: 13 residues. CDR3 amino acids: CANSSGRHNEQFF. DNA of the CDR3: TGTGCCAACAGTTCGGGACGACACAATGAGCAGTTCTTC.

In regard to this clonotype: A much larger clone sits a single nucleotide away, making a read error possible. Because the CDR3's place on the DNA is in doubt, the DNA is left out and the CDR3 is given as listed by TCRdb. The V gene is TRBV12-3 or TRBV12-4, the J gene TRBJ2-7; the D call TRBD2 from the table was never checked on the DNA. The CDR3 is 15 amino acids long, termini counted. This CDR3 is CASSFASGALDELYF.

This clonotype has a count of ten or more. Here the CDR3 DNA reads TGTGCCAGCAGCCAAGGGTCAGGTGAGCAGTTCTTC. Translated, it gives CASSQGSGEQFF. This sequence joins TRBV14 and TRBJ2-1; D gene uncertain. V was clipped by 1 base and J by 9 bases, with 7 bases between them. From germline, CDR1 is SGHDN and CDR2 FVKESK. There are 12 residues in the CDR3.

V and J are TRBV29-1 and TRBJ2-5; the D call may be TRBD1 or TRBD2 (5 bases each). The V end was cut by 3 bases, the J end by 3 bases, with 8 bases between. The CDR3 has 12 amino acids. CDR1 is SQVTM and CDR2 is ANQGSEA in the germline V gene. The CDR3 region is CSVDLGEETQYF. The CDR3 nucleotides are TGCAGCGTTGATCTGGGGGAAGAGACCCAGTACTTC.

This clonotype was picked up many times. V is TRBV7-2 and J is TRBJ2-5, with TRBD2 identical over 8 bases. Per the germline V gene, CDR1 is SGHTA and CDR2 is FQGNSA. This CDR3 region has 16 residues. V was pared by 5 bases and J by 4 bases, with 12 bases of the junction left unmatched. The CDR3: CASSLGLARRAETQYF. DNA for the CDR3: TGTGCCAGCAGCCTAGGACTAGCTCGACGGGCAGAGACCCAGTACTTC.

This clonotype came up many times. DNA for the CDR3: TGCAGCGTTGCCAACTCGATAAGCTCCTACGAGCAGTACTTC. Translation gives CSVANSISSYEQYF. The chain is built from TRBV29-1 and TRBJ2-7; D is unclear. CDR3 size: 14 residues. Germline V CDR1 and CDR2: SQVTM, ANQGSEA. Deletions cut 4 bases from V and 0 bases from J, with 13 bases between.

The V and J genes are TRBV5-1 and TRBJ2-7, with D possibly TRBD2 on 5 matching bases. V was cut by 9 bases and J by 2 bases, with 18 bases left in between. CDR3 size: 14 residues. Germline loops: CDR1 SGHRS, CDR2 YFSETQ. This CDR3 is CATKPAVNTYEQYF. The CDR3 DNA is TGCGCCACCAAACCAGCGGTAAATACCTACGAGCAGTACTTC.

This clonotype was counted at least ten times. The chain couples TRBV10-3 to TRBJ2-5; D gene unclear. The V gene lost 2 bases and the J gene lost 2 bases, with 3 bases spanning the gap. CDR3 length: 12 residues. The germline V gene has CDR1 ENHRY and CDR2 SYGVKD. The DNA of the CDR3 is TGTGCCATCAGTGAGGGGCAAGAGACCCAGTACTTC. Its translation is CAISEGQETQYF.